This T cell receptor (beta chain) was identified in a study of OX40 agonist ivuxolimab in advanced cancers. Study at large: Patients achieving partial responses numbered three: one hepatocellular carcinoma case and two cutaneous melanoma cases.

The V gene end was trimmed by 0 bases and the J gene end by 4 bases; junction bases not matched to a gene: 6. This CDR3 has 17 residues. CDR1 is MNHNS, CDR2 SASEGT, per germline. Clones were read by immunoSEQ multiplex PCR, and TCRdb kept only the in-frame ones, dropping some. The sample records fewer than 85,000 clones, approximately 90% being singletons. The origin of this receptor is an adult with an advanced solid tumor such as melanoma, head and neck, liver or kidney cancer. The sequencing here drew on CD4+ or CD8+ T cells sorted from blood, taken in a trial of the OX40 agonist ivuxolimab. The chain employs TRBV6-1 and TRBJ2-3; TRBD2 aligns across 11 bases. Here the CDR3 DNA reads TGTGCCAGCAGTGAAGCGGTAACTAGCGGGAGTCCAGATACGCAGTATTTT. It specifies CASSEAVTSGSPDTQYF.